This TCR beta chain was recorded in a study of T cell responses to AZD1222 COVID-19 vaccine. Study-wide points: Spike as a whole was targeted by vaccine-associated CD4 TCRs, dominant at 160-218 and 743-854.

Some clones are missing from TCRdb's copy, which holds only in-frame ones; the method was immunoSEQ multiplex PCR. The data hold some 66,000 clones, with less than 90% observed a single time. Details on this clone: No antigen is known for it.

This TCR came from an adult in good health. Specimen: peripheral blood, collected on day 0 of AZD1222 vaccination.

DNA for the CDR3: TGTGCCAGCAGTTTCAAGTTCGGGCCTGGCGGCTCTAGCTCCTACGAGCAGTACTTC. Translated, it gives CASSFKFGPGGSSSYEQYF. The V and J genes are TRBV27 and TRBJ2-7; D remains unclear. Germline V gene lookup returns CDR1 MNHEY and CDR2 SMNVEV (reference sequence). Trimming left V 3 bases short and J 0 bases short, with 24 bases between. CDR3 length: 19 residues.